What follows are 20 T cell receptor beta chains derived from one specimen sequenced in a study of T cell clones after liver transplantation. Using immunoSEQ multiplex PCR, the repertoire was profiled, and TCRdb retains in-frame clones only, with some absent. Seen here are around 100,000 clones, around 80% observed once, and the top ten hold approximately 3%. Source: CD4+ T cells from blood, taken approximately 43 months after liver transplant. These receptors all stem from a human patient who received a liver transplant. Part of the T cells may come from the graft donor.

The CDR3 nucleotides are TGTGCCACCAGCAGAGAGCCGGGGGCAGGAGATGGCTACACCTTC. It is translated as CATSREPGAGDGYTF. This chain uses TRBV15 with TRBJ1-2; a possible D gene is TRBD1 (6 bases). With 0 bases removed from V and 6 bases from J, the gap between germline ends came to 14 bases. CDR3 size: 15 residues. Germline CDR1 is LNHNV and CDR2 is YYDKDF (reference sequence).

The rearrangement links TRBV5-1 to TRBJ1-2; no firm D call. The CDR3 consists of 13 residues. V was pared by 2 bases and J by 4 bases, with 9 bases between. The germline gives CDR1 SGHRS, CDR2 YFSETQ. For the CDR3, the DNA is TGCGCCAGCAGCTTCGACGGAATCTATGGCTACACCTTC. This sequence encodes CASSFDGIYGYTF.

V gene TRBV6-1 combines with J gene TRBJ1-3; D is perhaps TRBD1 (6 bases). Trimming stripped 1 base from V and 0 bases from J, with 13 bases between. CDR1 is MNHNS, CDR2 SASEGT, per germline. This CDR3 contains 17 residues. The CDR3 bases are TGTGCCAGCAGTGAAGTGATCGGGGGCCTCTCTGGAAACACCATATATTTT. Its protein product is CASSEVIGGLSGNTIYF.

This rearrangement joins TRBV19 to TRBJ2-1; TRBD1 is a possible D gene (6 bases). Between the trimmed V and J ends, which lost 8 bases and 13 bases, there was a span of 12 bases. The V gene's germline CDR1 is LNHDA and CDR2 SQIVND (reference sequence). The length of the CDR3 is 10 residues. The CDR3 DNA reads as TGTGCCAGTGGGGGCTCCCCTCAGTTCTTC. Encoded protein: CASGGSPQFF.

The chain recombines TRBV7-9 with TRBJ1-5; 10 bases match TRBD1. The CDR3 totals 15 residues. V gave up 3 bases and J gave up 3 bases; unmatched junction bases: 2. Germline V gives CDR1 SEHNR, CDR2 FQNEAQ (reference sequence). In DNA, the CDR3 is TGTGCCAGCAGCTTTGGGACAGGGGTCAATCAGCCCCAGCATTTT. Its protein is CASSFGTGVNQPQHF.

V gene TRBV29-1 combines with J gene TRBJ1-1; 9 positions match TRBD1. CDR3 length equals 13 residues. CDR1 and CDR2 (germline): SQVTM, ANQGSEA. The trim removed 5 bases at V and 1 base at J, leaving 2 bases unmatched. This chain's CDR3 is CSVLQGANTEAFF. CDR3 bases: TGCAGCGTTCTACAGGGGGCGAACACTGAAGCTTTCTTT.

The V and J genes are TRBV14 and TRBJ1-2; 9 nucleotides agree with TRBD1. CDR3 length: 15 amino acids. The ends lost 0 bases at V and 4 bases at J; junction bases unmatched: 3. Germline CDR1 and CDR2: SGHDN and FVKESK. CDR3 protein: CASSQDGTGLYGYTF. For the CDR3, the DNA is TGTGCCAGCAGCCAAGATGGGACAGGGCTCTATGGCTACACCTTC.

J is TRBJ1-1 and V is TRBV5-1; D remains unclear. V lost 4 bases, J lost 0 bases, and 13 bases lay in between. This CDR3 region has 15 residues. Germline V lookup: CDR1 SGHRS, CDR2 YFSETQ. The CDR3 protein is CASSIGQNMNTEAFF. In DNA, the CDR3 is TGCGCCAGCAGCATCGGTCAGAATATGAACACTGAAGCTTTCTTT.

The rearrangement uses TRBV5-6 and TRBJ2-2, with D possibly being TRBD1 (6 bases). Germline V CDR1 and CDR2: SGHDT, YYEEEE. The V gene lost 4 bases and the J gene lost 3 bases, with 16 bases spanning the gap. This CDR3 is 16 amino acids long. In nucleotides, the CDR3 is TGTGCCAGCAGCCGAGTTGACAGGCGCGACACCGGGGAGCTGTTTTTT. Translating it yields CASSRVDRRDTGELFF.

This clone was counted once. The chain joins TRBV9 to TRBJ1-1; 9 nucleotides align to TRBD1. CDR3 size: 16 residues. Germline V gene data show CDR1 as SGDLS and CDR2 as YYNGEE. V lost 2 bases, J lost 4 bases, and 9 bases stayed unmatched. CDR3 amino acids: CASSVTGTGSATEAFF. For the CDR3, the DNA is TGTGCCAGCAGCGTCACCGGGACAGGGTCGGCCACTGAAGCTTTCTTT.

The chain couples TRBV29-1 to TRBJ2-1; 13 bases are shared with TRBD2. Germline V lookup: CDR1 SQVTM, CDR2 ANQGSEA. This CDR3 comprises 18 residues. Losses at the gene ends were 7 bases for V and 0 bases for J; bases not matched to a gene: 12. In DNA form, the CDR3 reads TGCAGCGCTGATGGGACTAGCGGGACCGTGAGCTCCTACAATGAGCAGTTCTTC. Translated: CSADGTSGTVSSYNEQFF.

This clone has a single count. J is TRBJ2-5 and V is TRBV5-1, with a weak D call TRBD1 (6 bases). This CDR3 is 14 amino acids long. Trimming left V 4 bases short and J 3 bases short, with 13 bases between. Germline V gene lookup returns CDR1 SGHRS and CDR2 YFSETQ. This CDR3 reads CASSPTGFKETQYF. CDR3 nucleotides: TGCGCCAGCAGCCCCACAGGGTTCAAAGAGACCCAGTACTTC.

CDR3 protein: CASSSPNGGASEQYF. The CDR3 nucleotides are TGTGCCAGCAGCTCCCCCAACGGGGGGGCCTCCGAGCAGTACTTC. The chain links TRBV11-2 to TRBJ2-7, with TRBD2 identical over 8 bases. Per germline, CDR1 SGHAT and CDR2 FQNNGV. V was pared by 4 bases and J by 6 bases, with 11 bases of the junction left unmatched. This CDR3 is built from 15 residues.

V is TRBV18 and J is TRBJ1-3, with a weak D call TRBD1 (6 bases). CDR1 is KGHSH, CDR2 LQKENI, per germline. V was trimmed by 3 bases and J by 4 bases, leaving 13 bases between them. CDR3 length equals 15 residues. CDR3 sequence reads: CASSPKDSSGNTIYF. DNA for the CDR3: TGTGCCAGCTCACCCAAGGACAGTAGCGGAAACACCATATATTTT.

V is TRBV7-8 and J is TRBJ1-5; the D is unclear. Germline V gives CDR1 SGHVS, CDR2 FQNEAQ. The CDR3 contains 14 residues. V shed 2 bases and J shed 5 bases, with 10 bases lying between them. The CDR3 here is CASSLPPRDQPQHF. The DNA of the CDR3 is TGTGCCAGCAGCTTACCCCCGAGGGATCAGCCCCAGCATTTT.

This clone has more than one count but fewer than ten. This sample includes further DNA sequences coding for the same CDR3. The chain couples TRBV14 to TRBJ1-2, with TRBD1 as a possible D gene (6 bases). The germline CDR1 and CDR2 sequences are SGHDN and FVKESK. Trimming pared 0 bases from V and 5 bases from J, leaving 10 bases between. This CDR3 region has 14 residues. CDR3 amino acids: CASSQDLQGYGYTF. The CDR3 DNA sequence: TGTGCCAGCAGCCAAGATCTCCAGGGGTATGGCTACACCTTC. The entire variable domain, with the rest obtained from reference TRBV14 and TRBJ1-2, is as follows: EAGVTQFPSHSVIEKGQTVTLRCDPISGHDNLYWYRRVMGKEIKFLLHFVKESKQDESGMPNNRFLAERTGGTYSTLKVQPAELEDSGVYFCASSQDLQGYGYTFGSGTRLTVV.

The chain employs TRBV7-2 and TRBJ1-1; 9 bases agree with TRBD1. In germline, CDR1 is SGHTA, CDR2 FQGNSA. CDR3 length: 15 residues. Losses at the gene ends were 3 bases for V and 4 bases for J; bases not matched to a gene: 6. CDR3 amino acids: CASSFPGQGTTEAFF. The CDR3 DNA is TGTGCCAGCAGCTTTCCGGGACAGGGAACCACTGAAGCTTTCTTT.

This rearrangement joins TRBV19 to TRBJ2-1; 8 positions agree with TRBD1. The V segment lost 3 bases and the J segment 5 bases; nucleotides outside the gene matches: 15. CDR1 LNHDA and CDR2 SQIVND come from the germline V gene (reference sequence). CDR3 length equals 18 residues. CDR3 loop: CASSIGQGFAVPNNEQFF. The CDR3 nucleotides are TGTGCCAGTAGTATTGGACAGGGTTTTGCGGTCCCTAACAATGAGCAGTTCTTC.

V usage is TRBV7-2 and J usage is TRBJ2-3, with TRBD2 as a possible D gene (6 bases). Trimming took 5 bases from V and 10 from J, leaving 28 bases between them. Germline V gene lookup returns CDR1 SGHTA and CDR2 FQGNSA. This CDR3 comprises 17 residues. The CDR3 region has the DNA TGTGCCAGCAGCCCAAGTCTGGCGGGGAATAGGAATGGTGCGCAGTATTTT. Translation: CASSPSLAGNRNGAQYF.

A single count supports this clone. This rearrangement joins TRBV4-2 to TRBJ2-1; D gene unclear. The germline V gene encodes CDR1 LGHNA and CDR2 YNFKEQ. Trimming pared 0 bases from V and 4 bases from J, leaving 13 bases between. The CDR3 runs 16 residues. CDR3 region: CASSQDLRVEYNEQFF. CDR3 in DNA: TGTGCCAGCAGCCAAGATCTCCGGGTCGAATACAATGAGCAGTTCTTC.